What follows describes a single T cell receptor (beta chain). This clone was seen a handful of times. Its antigen has not been determined. There are no base qualities to consult, and no much larger clone falls within one base. Library prep was done by the immunoSEQ multiplex PCR assay. Imported from immuneACCESS, the table was reduced by TCRdb to in-frame sequences with V and J called. These copies leave out some clones; in studies compared against another copy, an unresolved V gene accounts for under half, and the cause of the remainder is not known. For this sample there are 110,000 or so clones; more than 65% appear just once. Clones ranked in the top ten supply over 4% of the sample. The data belong to a study of radiotherapy plus CTLA-4 blockade in lung cancer (dated by TCRdb to 2017 to 2018). Describing the broader study: Among the enrolled patients, roughly 19% had an objective response, and roughly 30% reached disease control. The investigation overall reported the following: TCR clones derived from tumors expanded in peripheral blood after treatment with radiotherapy and ipilimumab. The strongest predictors of response were reported to be early dynamic shifts in blood T cell clones along with a rise in serum interferon-beta following radiation.

In this study, focal radiation therapy paired with CTLA-4 blockade (ipilimumab) was tested in patients who had chemo-refractory metastatic non-small-cell lung cancer. Material: peripheral blood, obtained from a patient treated with radiotherapy plus ipilimumab. The clonotype comes from a human donor with non-small cell lung cancer who had a partial response to radiotherapy plus ipilimumab.

The CDR3 in this case is CASSFSGTDSPLHF. The DNA sequence is TGCGCCAGCAGCTTCTCAGGGACAGATTCACCCCTCCACTTT. The chain links TRBV5-1 with TRBJ1-6, and 7 bases in between align with TRBD1. The CDR3 runs 14 amino acids, cysteine and phenylalanine included. The CDR3 DNA has 42 bases and is translated from base 1. From the germline V gene, CDR1 is SGHRS and CDR2 is YFSETQ. At the junction V is shortened by 2 bases and J by 8 bases; bases outside the gene matches: 4.